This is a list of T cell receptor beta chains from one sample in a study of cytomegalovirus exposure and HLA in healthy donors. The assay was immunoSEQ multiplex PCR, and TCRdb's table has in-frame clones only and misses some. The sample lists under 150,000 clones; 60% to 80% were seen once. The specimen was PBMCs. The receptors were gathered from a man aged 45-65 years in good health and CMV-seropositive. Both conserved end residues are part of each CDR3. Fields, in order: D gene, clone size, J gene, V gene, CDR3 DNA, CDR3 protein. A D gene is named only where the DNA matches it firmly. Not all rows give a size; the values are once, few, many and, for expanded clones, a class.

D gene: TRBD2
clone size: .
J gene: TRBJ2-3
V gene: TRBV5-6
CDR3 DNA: TGTGCCAGCTGGCGGGCGGGAGGGCGGGCAGATACGCAGTATTTT
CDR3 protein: CASWRAGGRADTQYF

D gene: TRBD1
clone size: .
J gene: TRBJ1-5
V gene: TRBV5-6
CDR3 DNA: TGTGCCAGCAGCGGAGGAGGGGGACAGGCTAAGGGATTGAATCAGCCCCAGCATTTT
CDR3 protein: CASSGGGGQAKGLNQPQHF

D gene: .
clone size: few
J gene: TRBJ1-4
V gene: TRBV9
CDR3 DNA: TGTGCCAGCAGCGTATTCCCCGGGGGAACTAATGAAAAACTGTTTTTT
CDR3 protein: CASSVFPGGTNEKLFF

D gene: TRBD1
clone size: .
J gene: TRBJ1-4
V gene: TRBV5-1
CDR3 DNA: TGCGCCAGCAGCCAGGGACAGGGCGGGGAAAAACTGTTTTTT
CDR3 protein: CASSQGQGGEKLFF

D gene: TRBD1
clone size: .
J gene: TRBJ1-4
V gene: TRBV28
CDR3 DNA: TGTGCCAGCAGTTTCAGACAGGGGCGGGAAAAACTGTTTTTT
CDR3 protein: CASSFRQGREKLFF

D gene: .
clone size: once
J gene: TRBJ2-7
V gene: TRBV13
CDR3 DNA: TGTGCCAGCAGCATAGGCTACGAGCAGTACTTC
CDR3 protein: CASSIGYEQYF

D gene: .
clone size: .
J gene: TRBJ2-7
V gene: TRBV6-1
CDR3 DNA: TGTGCCAGCAGTGAAGTGCACAGGTTCTACGAGCAGTACTTC
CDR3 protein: CASSEVHRFYEQYF

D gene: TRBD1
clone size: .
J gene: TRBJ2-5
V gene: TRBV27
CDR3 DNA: TGTGCCAGCAGTGAAGGCGGGACAGGGAGGAAAGAGACCCAGTACTTC
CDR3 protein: CASSEGGTGRKETQYF

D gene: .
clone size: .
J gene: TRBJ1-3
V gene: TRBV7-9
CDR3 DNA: TGTGCCAGCAGCTTAGCGGAGGGAAACACCATATATTTT
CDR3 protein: CASSLAEGNTIYF

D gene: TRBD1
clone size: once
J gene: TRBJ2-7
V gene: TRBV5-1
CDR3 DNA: TGCGCCAGCAGCTCGACAGGGTTTTCCTACGAGCAGTACTTC
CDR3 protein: CASSSTGFSYEQYF

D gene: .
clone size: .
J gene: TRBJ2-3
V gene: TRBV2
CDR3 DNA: TGTGCCAGCACCCGACAGTATCTTAGCACAGATACGCAGTATTTT
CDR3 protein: CASTRQYLSTDTQYF

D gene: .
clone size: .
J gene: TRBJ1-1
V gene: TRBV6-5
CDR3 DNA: TGTGCCAGCAGTTATACAGGGAACACTGAAGCTTTCTTT
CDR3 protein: CASSYTGNTEAFF

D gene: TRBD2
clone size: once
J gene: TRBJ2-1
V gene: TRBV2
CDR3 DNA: TGTGCCAGCCAAAACATCGGAAGACTAGCGGGCTACAATGAGCAGTTCTTC
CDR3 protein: CASQNIGRLAGYNEQFF

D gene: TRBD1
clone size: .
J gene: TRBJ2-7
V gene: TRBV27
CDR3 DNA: TGTGCCAGCAGCCCAGGACAGGGAATTCGCTACGAGCAGTACTTC
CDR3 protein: CASSPGQGIRYEQYF

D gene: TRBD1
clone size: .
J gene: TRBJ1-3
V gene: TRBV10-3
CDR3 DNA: TGTGCCATCAGTGACAGGGGGATCTCCTCTGGAAACACCATATATTTT
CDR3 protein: CAISDRGISSGNTIYF

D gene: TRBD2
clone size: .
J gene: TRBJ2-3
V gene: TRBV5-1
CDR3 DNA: TGCGCCAGCAGCGCCATAAGCGGGAGTGTCGCAGATACGCAGTATTTT
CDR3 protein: CASSAISGSVADTQYF

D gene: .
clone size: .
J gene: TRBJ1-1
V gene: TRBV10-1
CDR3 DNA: TGCGCCAGCAGCCGGGAAGGATATACTGAAGCTTTCTTT
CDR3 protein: CASSREGYTEAFF

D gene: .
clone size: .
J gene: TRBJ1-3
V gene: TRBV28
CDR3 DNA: TGTGCCAGCAGTTCAGGCTCAGCAAGCTCTGGAAACACCATATATTTT
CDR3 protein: CASSSGSASSGNTIYF

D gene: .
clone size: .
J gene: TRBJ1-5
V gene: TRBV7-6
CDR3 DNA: TGTGCCAGCAGCCCTCGGGGGGGCAATCAGCCCCAGCATTTT
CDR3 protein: CASSPRGGNQPQHF